These 21 T cell receptor beta chains were all obtained from the same sample, sequenced in a study of CD8 T cells in ankylosing spondylitis. Findings and caveats of the study: Blood of patients with ankylosing spondylitis appeared to be characterized by a TCR beta motif of several highly homologous variants.

Antigen specificity for these receptors is unknown. TCRdb re-called the 5' RACE reads through MiXCR, storing one row per CDR3 protein. The sample lists some 330,000 distinct CDR3 sequences; around 7.6% were seen once. The sample comprised blood, either unsorted or a sorted T cell fraction (not recorded which). The receptors shown here come from a male donor with ankylosing spondylitis.

This clonotype was observed at least ten times. This chain joins TRBV29-1 and TRBJ2-5, with 10 nucleotides matching TRBD1. Germline CDR1 and CDR2: SQVTM and ANQGSEA. With 6 bases clipped from V and 5 bases from J, the junction kept 6 bases outside the gene matches. The CDR3 totals 13 residues. As DNA, the CDR3 is TGCAGCGTGAGGGACAGGGGATTCGAGACCCAGTACTTC. Translation: CSVRDRGFETQYF. The full variable domain, in which reference TRBV29-1 and TRBJ2-5 provide the parts outside the CDR3, is SAVISQKPSRDICQRGTSLTIQCQVDSQVTMMFWYRQQPGQSLTLIATANQGSEATYESGFVIDKFPISRPNLTFSTLTVSNMSPEDSSIYLCSVRDRGFETQYFGPGTRLLVL.

The CDR3 sequence is CASSRSTEQFF. CDR3 nucleotides: TGTGCCAGCAGCCGATCTACTGAGCAGTTCTTC. This sequence joins TRBV7-9 and TRBJ2-1; no definite D call. CDR1 and CDR2 (germline): SEHNR, FQNEAQ (reference sequence). CDR3 size: 11 residues. V shed 5 bases and J shed 9 bases, with 8 bases lying between them.

This clonotype has a count of ten or more. CDR3 sequence reads: CSVVRSGELFF. The CDR3 DNA sequence: TGCAGCGTTGTCAGGTCCGGGGAGCTGTTTTTT. The chain is built from TRBV29-1 and TRBJ2-2; D is unresolved. The CDR3 has 11 amino acids. The germline gives CDR1 SQVTM, CDR2 ANQGSEA. Between the trimmed V and J ends, which lost 4 bases and 6 bases, there was a span of 6 bases.

In this sample, this clonotype turned up a few times. This chain joins TRBV10-2 and TRBJ2-1, with 9 nucleotides matching TRBD2. Per the germline V gene, CDR1 is WSHSY and CDR2 is SAAADI. The CDR3 spans 18 residues. After removal of 1 base from V and 2 bases from J, the junction contained 9 bases not matched to a gene. The CDR3 nucleotides are TGCGCCAGCAGTGAGTTCCCCCTAGCGGGACTGACCTACAATGAGCAGTTCTTC. The encoded protein is CASSEFPLAGLTYNEQFF.

This clonotype has ten or more counts. This CDR3 reads CAIRQEGGPNTGELFF. DNA for the CDR3: TGTGCCATACGCCAGGAGGGAGGGCCGAACACCGGGGAGCTGTTTTTT. The chain joins TRBV12-3 or TRBV12-4 to TRBJ2-2; 7 bases are shared with TRBD2. The CDR3 extends over 16 amino acids. V lost 10 bases and J lost 0; bases outside the gene matches: 11.

The sample holds a few counts of this clonotype. The genes are TRBV27 and TRBJ2-1, with D possibly TRBD2 on 5 matching bases. Trimming left V 0 bases short and J 2 bases short, with 14 bases between. Germline CDR1 and CDR2: MNHEY and SMNVEV (reference sequence). The CDR3 extends over 17 amino acids. In DNA form, the CDR3 reads TGTGCCAGCAGTTTATCCCTCGTGGGGAGACCCTACAATGAGCAGTTCTTC. Encoded protein: CASSLSLVGRPYNEQFF.

This clonotype turned up a few times. This chain links TRBV2 with TRBJ2-7, with 8 nucleotides matching TRBD2. The ends lost 8 bases at V and 7 bases at J; junction bases unmatched: 25. The germline CDR1 and CDR2 sequences are SNHLY and FYNNEI. This CDR3 contains 18 residues. This chain's CDR3 is CASADLAGIPLRLGEQYF. CDR3 nucleotides: TGTGCCAGCGCCGATTTAGCGGGAATCCCCCTACGACTTGGAGAGCAGTACTTC.

This chain links TRBV18 with TRBJ2-1; 10 nucleotides line up with TRBD2. The CDR3 sequence is 15 residues long. Germline CDR1 KGHSH, CDR2 LQKENI. J gave up 10 bases and V 0 bases, and 6 bases lay outside the gene matches. CDR3 sequence: CASSPPTSGHREQFF. The CDR3 DNA reads TGTGCCAGCTCACCACCGACTAGCGGGCACAGGGAGCAGTTCTTC. The variable domain in full, with the rest retrieved from reference TRBV18 and TRBJ2-1, is NAGVMQNPRHLVRRRGQEARLRCSPMKGHSHVYWYRQLPEEGLKFMVYLQKENIIDESGMPKERFSAEFPKEGPSILRIQQVVRGDSAAYFCASSPPTSGHREQFFGPGTRLTVL.

The chain recombines TRBV9 with TRBJ2-1, with 9 bases fitting TRBD2. Per germline, CDR1 SGDLS and CDR2 YYNGEE. The CDR3 length is 15 residues. V shed 1 base and J 7 bases; nucleotides not matched to a gene: 6. Here the CDR3 DNA reads TGTGCCAGCAGCGTAAACGCGGGAGGGTTGAATGAGCAGTTCTTC. This codes for CASSVNAGGLNEQFF.

This clonotype was seen more than once but under ten times. This chain links TRBV5-6 with TRBJ1-5, with 7 nucleotides matching TRBD1. There are 13 residues in the CDR3. V gave up 2 bases and J gave up 11 bases; unmatched junction bases: 7. Germline CDR1 SGHDT, CDR2 YYEEEE. CDR3 loop: CASSFDRGQTQHF. CDR3 DNA sequence: TGTGCCAGCAGCTTCGATAGGGGGCAGACCCAGCATTTT.

The V gene is TRBV7-9, the J gene TRBJ1-1; D ambiguous. V lost 3 bases to trimming and J lost 1 base, with 6 bases between them. The length of the CDR3 is 13 residues. Germline-derived CDR1 and CDR2 are SEHNR and FQNEAQ (reference sequence). CDR3 in amino acids: CASSFWANTEAFF. CDR3 nucleotide sequence: TGTGCCAGCAGCTTCTGGGCGAACACTGAAGCTTTCTTT.

This clonotype was seen a few times. The CDR3 is CASSLTGATGLDTQYF. CDR3 nucleotide sequence: TGCGCCAGCAGCCTTACAGGGGCCACCGGTTTGGATACGCAGTATTTT. The rearrangement joins TRBV5-1 to TRBJ2-3, with TRBD1 identical over 7 bases. Germline lookup yields CDR1 SGHRS and CDR2 YFSETQ. Trimming at V came to 4 bases and at J to 6 bases, leaving 14 bases not matched to a gene. This CDR3 comprises 16 residues.

The chain carries TRBV11-2 and TRBJ1-1; D is undetermined. CDR3 length: 14 amino acids. Germline V gene data show CDR1 as SGHAT and CDR2 as FQNNGV. V lost 5 bases and J lost 2, with 12 bases in between. The CDR3 loop reads CASSVSRGNTEAFF. CDR3 nucleotides: TGTGCCAGCAGCGTAAGCCGCGGAAACACTGAAGCTTTCTTT.

The chain joins TRBV10-3 to TRBJ2-1; 12 positions agree with TRBD2. J gave up 7 bases and V 6 bases, and 1 base lay outside the gene matches. The CDR3 is 13 amino acids. Looked up from germline, CDR1 is ENHRY and CDR2 is SYGVKD. In DNA, the CDR3 is TGTGCCATCAGAGGACTAGCGGGGAATGAGCAGTTCTTC. It codes for CAIRGLAGNEQFF.

This clonotype was recorded at least ten times. This chain links TRBV7-2 with TRBJ2-3, with TRBD1 as a possible D gene (6 bases). The CDR3 has 16 amino acids. V lost 4 bases and J 3 bases, leaving 17 bases between the germline ends. The germline CDR1 and CDR2 sequences are SGHTA and FQGNSA. As DNA, the CDR3 is TGTGCCAGCAGCTGGGCAGGGGCGTCTACTACAGATACGCAGTATTTT. Translating gives CASSWAGASTTDTQYF.

Concerning this clonotype: Given a much more abundant clone one base away, this may be a read error. This chain connects TRBV7-6 to TRBJ1-5, with TRBD1 identical over 7 bases. The CDR3 is 13 residues long. Germline loops: CDR1 SGHVS, CDR2 FNYEAQ. V was pared by 5 bases and J by 4 bases, with 2 bases of the junction left unmatched. The CDR3 DNA sequence: TGTGCCAGCAGCCAGGACAGGAATCAGCCCCAGCATTTT. This encodes CASSQDRNQPQHF. The entire variable domain, with the rest obtained from reference TRBV7-6 and TRBJ1-5, is as follows: GAGVSQSPRYKVTKRGQDVALRCDPISGHVSLYWYRQALGQGPEFLTYFNYEAQQDKSGLPNDRFSAERPEGSISTLTIQRTEQRDSAMYRCASSQDRNQPQHFGDGTRLSIL.

The chain couples TRBV15 to TRBJ2-7, with TRBD1 matching 9 bases. Germline CDR1 and CDR2: LNHNV and YYDKDF (reference sequence). J was trimmed by 5 bases and V by 5 bases; bases with no gene match: 4. CDR3 length: 13 amino acids. The CDR3 bases are TGTGCCACCAGCTCGACAGGGGGGGACGAGCAGTACTTC. It specifies CATSSTGGDEQYF.

The genes are TRBV20-1 and TRBJ2-7; the D gene is possibly TRBD2 (6 bases). The ends were cut back, 6 bases at V and 3 bases at J, with 21 bases in the middle. This CDR3 contains 15 residues. CDR1 is DFQATT and CDR2 is SNEGSKA in the germline V gene (reference sequence). This CDR3 reads CSATRDSHFDYEQYF. DNA for the CDR3: TGCAGTGCAACCCGGGACTCGCATTTCGACTACGAGCAGTACTTC.

The rearrangement joins TRBV4-1 to TRBJ2-7; D is possibly TRBD1 (5 bases). The CDR3 is 13 amino acids. Germline-derived CDR1 and CDR2 are MGHRA and YSYEKL. V shed 2 bases and J shed 4 bases, with 9 bases lying between them. The CDR3 reads CASSQSQGYEQYF. In DNA form, the CDR3 reads TGCGCCAGCAGCCAATCCCAGGGATACGAGCAGTACTTC.

A few counts support this clonotype. This chain joins TRBV5-1 and TRBJ2-4, with 8 nucleotides matching TRBD1. This CDR3 spans 17 amino acids. The germline gives CDR1 SGHRS, CDR2 YFSETQ. Trimming at V came to 1 base and at J to 2 bases, leaving 8 bases not matched to a gene. The CDR3 is CASSLMGQGASKNIQYF. CDR3 nucleotides: TGCGCCAGCAGCTTGATGGGCCAGGGGGCTTCCAAAAACATTCAGTACTTC.

The V call is TRBV5-1, the J call TRBJ2-1; possible D gene TRBD1, 6 bases. Germline V gives CDR1 SGHRS, CDR2 YFSETQ. V was shortened by 1 base and J by 6 bases, with 8 bases between the two germline ends. The CDR3 is made up of 13 amino acids. The CDR3 DNA sequence: TGCGCCAGCAGCTTGTGGGGGCGCAATGAGCAGTTCTTC. Protein sequence: CASSLWGRNEQFF.